A selection of T cell receptor beta chains follows, all from one sample in a study of identical twins' blood T cells. Each CDR3 protein is one row after TCRdb ran MiXCR on the 5' RACE reads. Here the sample spans a few hundred thousand distinct CDR3 sequences, about 28% being singletons. The sequenced sample consisted of PBMCs. The receptors here all came from a woman between 18 and 50 years old in good health. CDR3s include the opening cysteine and the closing phenylalanine or tryptophan. A D gene is named only where the DNA matches it firmly. Rows may omit the clone size; those that give it use once, few, many or a size class.

size,J,V,D,DNA,CDR3
few,TRBJ2-7,TRBV3-1,NA,TGTGCCAGCAGCCAAGGACGGAGTGCCTACGAGCAGTACTTC,CASSQGRSAYEQYF
NA,TRBJ2-3,TRBV7-2,NA,TGTGCCAGCAGCTTAGCGTGCACAGATACGCAGTATTTT,CASSLACTDTQYF
few,TRBJ1-5,TRBV23-1,TRBD1,TGCGCCAGCAGTCACCTGGACAGGACGAACAATCAGCCCCAGCATTTT,CASSHLDRTNNQPQHF
NA,TRBJ2-1,TRBV10-3,TRBD1,TGTGCCATCAGTGGGGGACAGGGGGCGAATGAGCAGTTCTTC,CAISGGQGANEQFF
few,TRBJ1-2,TRBV2,NA,TGCTCCAGGGGAGTGACAGGCACCTATGGCTACACCTTC,CSRGVTGTYGYTF
many,TRBJ1-1,TRBV29-1,TRBD1,TGCAGCGTTGACGTGACAGGGGGCACTGAAGCTTTCTTT,CSVDVTGGTEAFF
NA,TRBJ1-2,TRBV19,NA,TGTGCCAGTAGTATAATCTCCGGACGCTTTCACTATGGCTACACCTTC,CASSIISGRFHYGYTF
NA,TRBJ1-2,TRBV2,NA,TGTGCCAGCAGTTTACCGGGTATCTCTGGCTACACCTTC,CASSLPGISGYTF
once,TRBJ1-1,TRBV19,TRBD1,TGTGCCAGTAGCCAGGACAGGCCTGAAGCTTTCTTT,CASSQDRPEAFF
few,TRBJ2-3,TRBV11-2,NA,TGTGCCAGCAGCCCAGGTTTTTACACAGATACGCAGTATTTT,CASSPGFYTDTQYF
few,TRBJ1-1,TRBV9,NA,TGTGCCAGCAGCGCCTTGGGACGGGTCAACACTGAAGCTTTCTTT,CASSALGRVNTEAFF
many,TRBJ2-5,TRBV6-6,NA,TGTGCCAGCAGCCGCCGGGAGACCCAGTACTTC,CASSRRETQYF
NA,TRBJ2-2,TRBV11-2,NA,TGTGCCGGGGCCGAAGTAGAGAGTACCGGGGAGCTGTTTTTT,CAGAEVESTGELFF
NA,TRBJ1-1,TRBV10-3,TRBD1,TGTGCCATCAGTGAGTTAGGACAGGGGGCCGACACTGAAGCTTTCTTT,CAISELGQGADTEAFF
few,TRBJ2-1,TRBV6-5,TRBD2,TGTGCCAGCAGTTACTCGGTCGGGAGGGAGCAGTTCTTC,CASSYSVGREQFF
few,TRBJ1-2,TRBV18,TRBD1,TGTGCCAGCTCACCTTCTTACCGGACAGGGGGTGGTGGCTACACCTTC,CASSPSYRTGGGGYTF
many,TRBJ2-1,TRBV24-1,NA,TGTGCCACCAGTGATTTTTCGGGAGAGCGAAATGAGCAGTTCTTC,CATSDFSGERNEQFF
many,TRBJ1-4,TRBV5-6,NA,TGTGCCAGCAGCTTACGGGGGCCTAATGAAAAACTGTTTTTT,CASSLRGPNEKLFF
NA,TRBJ1-3,TRBV7-9,NA,TGTGCCAGCGAATCTTCGGCGGGATCTGGAAACACCATATATTTT,CASESSAGSGNTIYF
few,TRBJ2-1,TRBV14,NA,TGTGCCAGCAGCCACGCACATGAGCAGTTCTTC,CASSHAHEQFF
NA,TRBJ2-3,TRBV20-1,NA,TGCAGTGCTAGAGACTGGGCCTACACGGATACGCAGTATTTT,CSARDWAYTDTQYF
NA,TRBJ1-4,TRBV7-9,NA,TGTGCCAGCAGCTTTGGGGGGCCAGGCGACTCAAATGAAAAACTGTTTTTT,CASSFGGPGDSNEKLFF
NA,TRBJ1-2,TRBV9,NA,TGTGCCAGCAGCGTAGAGGCAGGCTATGGCTACACCTTC,CASSVEAGYGYTF
many,TRBJ1-3,TRBV9,NA,TGTGCCAGCAGTGGCCCCTCGACGGGAAACACCATATATTTT,CASSGPSTGNTIYF
few,TRBJ1-1,TRBV20-1,TRBD1,TGCAGTGCGACGGGACAGGGAGGCCCTGAAGCTTTCTTT,CSATGQGGPEAFF
few,TRBJ1-1,TRBV6-5,NA,TGTGCCAGCAGTTACTCGACGGGGCGTGAAGCTTTCTTT,CASSYSTGREAFF
few,TRBJ1-1,TRBV10-3,TRBD1,TGTGCCATCAGTAGGGGGCTTGGGGACACTGAAGCTTTCTTT,CAISRGLGDTEAFF
NA,TRBJ2-1,TRBV29-1,NA,TGCAGCGTTGAAAGGGGGGGACAGTCCAAGTTCTTC,CSVERGGQSKFF
many,TRBJ2-7,TRBV7-9,NA,TGTGCCAGCAGCCATCCAGCCGTGCGCTCCTACGAGCAGTACTTC,CASSHPAVRSYEQYF
NA,TRBJ1-4,TRBV18,NA,TGTGCCAGCTCATCCCGACAGTCAACTAATGAAAAACTGTTTTTT,CASSSRQSTNEKLFF
NA,TRBJ2-2,TRBV5-1,NA,TGCGCCAGCAGCTTGGCCCGGGGATCAAGCACCGGGGAGCTGTTTTTT,CASSLARGSSTGELFF
NA,TRBJ2-4,TRBV5-6,NA,TGTGCAAGCAGCTTGGCAGGGGTTAACATTCAGTACTTC,CASSLAGVNIQYF
NA,TRBJ1-2,TRBV4-3,NA,TGCGCCAGCAGCCAAGAGGCGGGACACCGGTTGAGGGGCTACACCTTC,CASSQEAGHRLRGYTF
NA,TRBJ1-5,TRBV20-1,TRBD1,TGCAGTGCTCGCCGGGACAGGGAAGGGCAGCCCCAGCATTTT,CSARRDREGQPQHF
few,TRBJ1-1,TRBV6-2/TRBV6-3,NA,TGTGCCAGCAGTGGAGGACCGCACGTGGGCTCTGAAGCTTTCTTT,CASSGGPHVGSEAFF
NA,TRBJ2-2,TRBV20-1,NA,TGCAGTGCTAGTAGGCTATACTCGGACACCGGGGAGCTGTTTTTT,CSASRLYSDTGELFF
NA,TRBJ1-2,TRBV6-1,NA,TGTGCCAGCAGTGAAGAAGCGAGGGTCGCTTCCTATGGCTACACCTTC,CASSEEARVASYGYTF
NA,TRBJ2-5,TRBV24-1,NA,TGTGCCTCAACCGCTGGGCCCGAAGAGACCCAGTACTTC,CASTAGPEETQYF
NA,TRBJ1-1,TRBV20-1,TRBD1,TGCAGTGCTAGAACAGGGGGCGCGAATACTGAAGCTTTCTTT,CSARTGGANTEAFF
few,TRBJ2-1,TRBV29-1,TRBD2,TGCAGCGTCACAGGACTAGCGGATTCCTACAATGAGCAGTTCTTC,CSVTGLADSYNEQFF
NA,TRBJ1-1,TRBV7-6,NA,TGTGCCAGCAGCTTACGTGGGTGGAAAACTGAAGCTTTCTTC,CASSLRGWKTEAFF
NA,TRBJ2-7,TRBV20-1,TRBD2,TGCAGTATAAGCGGGAGGGATGGGTACGAGCAGTACTTC,CSISGRDGYEQYF
NA,TRBJ2-1,TRBV3-1,NA,TGTGCCAGCAGTCATATCAGGGCTCATGAGCAGTTCTTC,CASSHIRAHEQFF
few,TRBJ1-1,TRBV2,NA,TGTGCCAGCAGGGGGGTGGCCCCCCGGGCTTTCTTT,CASRGVAPRAFF
NA,TRBJ1-2,TRBV2,NA,TGTGCCAGCAGTTACATCCCGAGTCCAAGTGATGGCTACACCTTC,CASSYIPSPSDGYTF
few,TRBJ1-2,TRBV7-9,NA,TGTGCCAGCAGGGGCCTCCGGGGCTACACCTTC,CASRGLRGYTF
few,TRBJ1-2,TRBV2,NA,TGTGCCAGCAGTCTGCGGGGCGCGGTTGGCTACACCTTC,CASSLRGAVGYTF
NA,TRBJ1-5,TRBV11-3,TRBD1,TGTGCCAGCAGCTTAGATGGGACAGGGGATTTTCAGCCCCAGCATTTT,CASSLDGTGDFQPQHF
NA,TRBJ2-2,TRBV10-3,NA,TGTGCCATCGGGGGCGGGACTAACACCGGGGAGCTGTTTTTT,CAIGGGTNTGELFF